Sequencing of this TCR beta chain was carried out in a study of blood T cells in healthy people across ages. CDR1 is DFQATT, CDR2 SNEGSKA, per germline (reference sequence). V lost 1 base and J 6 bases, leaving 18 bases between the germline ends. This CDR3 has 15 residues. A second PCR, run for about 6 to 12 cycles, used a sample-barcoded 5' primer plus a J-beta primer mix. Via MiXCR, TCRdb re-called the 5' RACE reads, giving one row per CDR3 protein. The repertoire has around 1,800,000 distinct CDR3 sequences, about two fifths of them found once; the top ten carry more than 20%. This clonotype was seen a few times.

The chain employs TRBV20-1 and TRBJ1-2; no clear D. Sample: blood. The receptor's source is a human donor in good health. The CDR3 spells CSARAFLTGSNGYTF. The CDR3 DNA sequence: TGCAGTGCTAGAGCCTTTCTCACCGGGTCCAATGGCTACACCTTC.